These 14 T cell receptor beta chains share one sample of origin, sequenced in a study of graft-versus-host responses after intestinal transplantation. Only in-frame clones appear in the TCRdb table, and some are missing; sequencing was by immunoSEQ multiplex PCR. The sample yields around 100,000 clones, roughly 91% seen once. These receptors lack a known antigen. The sample consisted of unstimulated CD4+ T cells sorted from spleen or lymph node cells, taken before transplant. Every receptor here comes from a human donor who was the organ donor for an intestinal transplant.

V gene TRBV10-3 combines with J gene TRBJ2-3; 9 bases are shared with TRBD1. Per the germline V gene, CDR1 is ENHRY and CDR2 is SYGVKD. Trimming removed 8 bases from V and 5 bases from J; junction bases left unmatched: 14. CDR3 length: 16 residues. The chain's CDR3 is CAIRPDYRGQGDTQYF. CDR3 nucleotides: TGTGCCATCCGCCCAGATTACAGGGGGCAGGGAGATACGCAGTATTTT.

The chain recombines TRBV19 with TRBJ1-1, with D possibly matching TRBD1 (5 bases). V lost 4 bases, J lost 6 bases, and 15 bases lay in between. CDR3 length equals 14 residues. Germline CDR1 and CDR2: LNHDA and SQIVND (reference sequence). CDR3 amino acids: CASSNLPGKAEAFF. CDR3 in DNA: TGTGCCAGTAGTAACCTCCCAGGGAAGGCTGAAGCTTTCTTT.

J is TRBJ2-1 and V is TRBV5-4, with D maybe TRBD1 (6 bases). The V gene lost 6 bases and the J gene lost 5 bases, with 12 bases spanning the gap. The CDR3 runs to 13 residues. Germline V gene lookup returns CDR1 SGHNT and CDR2 YYREEE (reference sequence). The CDR3 nucleotides are TGTGCCAGCACCCCCACAGGGAACAATGAGCAGTTCTTC. It encodes CASTPTGNNEQFF.

The chain couples TRBV13 to TRBJ2-5, with D possibly TRBD1 on 5 matching bases. This CDR3 has 15 residues. CDR1 is PRHDT, CDR2 FYEKMQ, per germline (reference sequence). Trimming cost V 3 bases and J 4 bases, with 15 bases left between them. CDR3 bases: TGTGCCAGCAGCTTGGCCAAGGGGATTCCAGAGACCCAGTACTTC. Protein: CASSLAKGIPETQYF.

This clone has a handful of counts. The chain couples TRBV7-2 to TRBJ2-2; 9 bases map to TRBD2. The CDR3 covers 15 residues. Germline values: CDR1 SGHTA, CDR2 FQGNSA. Trimming cost V 5 bases and J 5 bases; bases outside gene matches: 6. The CDR3 region is CASSRAGGGTGELFF. The DNA of the CDR3 is TGTGCCAGCAGCCGAGCGGGGGGAGGTACCGGGGAGCTGTTTTTT.

The chain has TRBV5-4 and TRBJ1-2; the D gene is possibly TRBD1 (5 bases). The CDR3 totals 14 residues. Trimming removed 2 bases from V and 3 bases from J, with 11 bases in between. Germline V CDR1 and CDR2: SGHNT, YYREEE (reference sequence). The CDR3 sequence is CASSLVGRDYGYTF. The CDR3 nucleotides are TGTGCCAGCAGCTTAGTAGGCAGGGACTATGGCTACACCTTC.

The V gene is TRBV5-5, the J gene TRBJ1-1; D ambiguous. The V end was cut by 4 bases, the J end by 11 bases, with 21 bases between. The CDR3 is 14 amino acids. Germline V gene lookup returns CDR1 SGHKS and CDR2 YYEKEE (reference sequence). The CDR3 coding sequence is TGTGCCAGCAGCCCCCGGTTAGAGGGCAGAGGGGCTTTCTTT. Residues: CASSPRLEGRGAFF.

This chain links TRBV27 with TRBJ2-2, with D tentatively TRBD1 (6 bases). CDR1 and CDR2 (germline): MNHEY, SMNVEV (reference sequence). The CDR3 spans 14 residues. With 6 bases removed from V and 7 bases from J, the gap between germline ends came to 15 bases. CDR3 region: CASRTTGLYGELFF. The CDR3 DNA reads as TGTGCCAGCAGAACAACAGGGTTGTACGGGGAGCTGTTTTTT.

The V gene is TRBV27, the J gene TRBJ1-3; TRBD1 aligns across 9 bases. The CDR3 spans 16 residues. The J segment lost 4 bases and the V segment lost 3 bases, leaving 7 bases of the junction unmatched. Germline CDR1 and CDR2: MNHEY and SMNVEV (reference sequence). CDR3 in amino acids: CASSFSHGTGGNTIYF. In DNA, the CDR3 is TGTGCCAGCAGTTTTAGCCATGGGACAGGGGGAAACACCATATATTTT.

The chain uses TRBV2 and TRBJ2-7; perhaps TRBD1 as D (5 bases). This CDR3 comprises 15 residues. V was cut by 1 base and J by 2 bases, with 12 bases left in between. Germline CDR1 is SNHLY and CDR2 is FYNNEI. The CDR3 DNA reads as TGTGCCAGCAGTGAAGAGTTAGGGGCTGCCTACGAGCAGTACTTC. Translating it yields CASSEELGAAYEQYF. The full variable domain, rest sourced from reference TRBV2 and TRBJ2-7, is EPEVTQTPSHQVTQMGQEVILRCVPISNHLYFYWYRQILGQKVEFLVSFYNNEISEKSEIFDDQFSVERPDGSNFTLKIRSTKLEDSAMYFCASSEELGAAYEQYFGPGTRLTVT.

The chain joins TRBV5-8 to TRBJ2-7; 13 positions agree with TRBD2. The CDR3 is made up of 16 amino acids. CDR1 and CDR2 from the germline V gene are SGHTS and YDEGEE. J gave up 1 base and V 3 bases, and 4 bases lay outside the gene matches. Here the CDR3 reads CASSYWTSGGSYEQYF. The CDR3 DNA reads as TGTGCCAGCAGCTATTGGACTAGCGGGGGATCCTACGAGCAGTACTTC.

The chain recombines TRBV9 with TRBJ2-5, with D possibly TRBD1 on 6 matching bases. CDR3 size: 15 residues. The V end lost 6 bases, the J end lost 5 bases, and 20 bases lay between the germline ends. The V gene's germline CDR1 is SGDLS and CDR2 YYNGEE. CDR3 nucleotide sequence: TGTGCCAGCACCCCCATGGGGCAGGGGTGGGAGACCCAGTACTTC. Translating gives CASTPMGQGWETQYF. Filled out from reference TRBV9 and TRBJ2-5, the complete variable domain reads DSGVTQTPKHLITATGQRVTLRCSPRSGDLSVYWYQQSLDQGLQFLIQYYNGEERAKGNILERFSAQQFPDLHSELNLSSLELGDSALYFCASTPMGQGWETQYFGPGTRLLVL.

The chain joins TRBV5-6 to TRBJ1-5; 11 bases match TRBD1. V dropped 3 bases and J dropped 6; count of bases not matched to a gene: 5. The length of the CDR3 is 15 residues. In germline, CDR1 is SGHDT, CDR2 YYEEEE. The CDR3 loop is CASSSGTGGRQPQHF. As DNA, the CDR3 is TGTGCCAGCAGCTCAGGGACAGGGGGTCGTCAGCCCCAGCATTTT.

The CDR3 sequence is CASSLTGYNEQFF. In DNA, the CDR3 is TGTGCCAGCAGCCTAACAGGGTACAATGAGCAGTTCTTC. The rearrangement links TRBV11-2 to TRBJ2-1; D may be TRBD1 (6 bases). Germline V gives CDR1 SGHAT, CDR2 FQNNGV. The CDR3 has 13 amino acids. Trimming stripped 5 bases from V and 4 bases from J, with 9 bases between.